This TCR beta chain comes out of a study of long-term antiretroviral therapy in people with HIV. V was shortened by 0 bases and J by 2 bases, with 9 bases between the two germline ends. This CDR3 is built from 16 residues. Looked up from germline, CDR1 is SGHRS and CDR2 is YFSETQ. Overall study findings and caveats: Clones that had undergone expansion before ART prevailed in the repertoire throughout all time points. The study found that diversity rose after ART but stayed below transplant donor controls.

Survey-level resolution applied to immunoSEQ assay v3.0. Data came from immunoSEQ multiplex PCR; TCRdb stores just in-frame clones and leaves some out. The sample has 25,000 to 35,000 clones; 90% to 95% are singletons. A note on this clone: Its cognate antigen is unknown.

V is TRBV5-1 and J is TRBJ2-6, with D tentatively TRBD2 (5 bases). This receptor was identified in a man aged 30 to 45 with HIV. Sequencing was performed on unsorted PBMCs, taken more than 6 years after starting antiretroviral therapy. The CDR3 sequence: CASSLVAGAGANVLTF. In nucleotides, the CDR3 is TGCGCCAGCAGCTTGGTGGCCGGGGCTGGGGCCAACGTCCTGACTTTC.